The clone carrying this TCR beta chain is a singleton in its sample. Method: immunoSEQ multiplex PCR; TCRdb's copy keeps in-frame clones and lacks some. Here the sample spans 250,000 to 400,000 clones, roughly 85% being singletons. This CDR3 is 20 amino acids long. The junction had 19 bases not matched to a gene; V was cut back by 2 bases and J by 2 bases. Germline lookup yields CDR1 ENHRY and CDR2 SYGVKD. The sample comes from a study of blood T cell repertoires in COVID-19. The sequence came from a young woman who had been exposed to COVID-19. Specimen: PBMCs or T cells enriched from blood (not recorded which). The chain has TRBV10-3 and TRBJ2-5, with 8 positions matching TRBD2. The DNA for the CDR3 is TGTGCCATCAGTGAGGCCAATAGCGGGGTCACCAGTACCCGACAAGAGACCCAGTACTTC. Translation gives CAISEANSGVTSTRQETQYF.